This TCR beta chain was profiled in a study of T cell changes during pregnancy in multiple sclerosis. The CDR3 runs 14 residues. Trimming at V came to 4 bases and at J to 9 bases, leaving 10 bases not matched to a gene. Germline V gene sequence: CDR1 LNHDA, CDR2 SQIVND (reference sequence). The protocol was immunoSEQ multiplex PCR, while the TCRdb copy is restricted to in-frame clones and leaves out a portion. The sample has tens of thousands of clones, roughly 93% seen once; the top ten hold around 0.75%. The chain has TRBV19 and TRBJ1-2; TRBD1 aligns across 8 bases. The source of this sequence is a female donor in good health, enrolled as a control in a pregnancy study. Sample: peripheral blood, taken in the second trimester of pregnancy. CDR3 region: CASSTGQGGFRYTF. The CDR3 region has the DNA TGTGCCAGTAGTACTGGACAGGGAGGATTTCGCTACACCTTC. Drawing the rest from reference TRBV19 and TRBJ1-2, the complete variable domain is DGGITQSPKYLFRKEGQNVTLSCEQNLNHDAMYWYRQDPGQGLRLIYYSQIVNDFQKGDIAEGYSVSREKKESFPLTVTSAQKNPTAFYLCASSTGQGGFRYTFGSGTRLTVV.